This TCR beta chain was observed in a study of T cell responses to AZD1222 COVID-19 vaccine. Study-level results: Recipients of AZD1222 seropositive at baseline numbered only 5 to 7. Across spike, vaccine-associated CD4 TCRs were found, dominant at 160-218 and 743-854. Vaccination with two AZD1222 doses was followed by a rise in Spike-specific TCR breadth and depth.

Pooled samples include second doses given at about 4 or 12 weeks. Sequencing was performed with immunoSEQ multiplex PCR; in TCRdb, only in-frame clones are kept and a portion is missing. Here the sample spans about 83,000 clones, about 91% being singletons. The V and J ends lost 0 bases and 2 bases respectively, with 9 bases between them. The CDR3 spans 14 residues. CDR1 SGHKS and CDR2 YYEKEE come from the germline V gene (reference sequence). Notes on this clone: Its matching antigen is unknown.

The chain has TRBV5-5 and TRBJ2-7, with D maybe TRBD2 (5 bases). The TCR comes from an adult who received the AZD1222 COVID-19 vaccine. This specimen was peripheral blood, taken 28 days after the second AZD1222 dose. Here the CDR3 reads CASSLAVTTYEQYF. Written as DNA, the CDR3 is TGTGCCAGCAGCTTGGCAGTGACTACCTACGAGCAGTACTTC.